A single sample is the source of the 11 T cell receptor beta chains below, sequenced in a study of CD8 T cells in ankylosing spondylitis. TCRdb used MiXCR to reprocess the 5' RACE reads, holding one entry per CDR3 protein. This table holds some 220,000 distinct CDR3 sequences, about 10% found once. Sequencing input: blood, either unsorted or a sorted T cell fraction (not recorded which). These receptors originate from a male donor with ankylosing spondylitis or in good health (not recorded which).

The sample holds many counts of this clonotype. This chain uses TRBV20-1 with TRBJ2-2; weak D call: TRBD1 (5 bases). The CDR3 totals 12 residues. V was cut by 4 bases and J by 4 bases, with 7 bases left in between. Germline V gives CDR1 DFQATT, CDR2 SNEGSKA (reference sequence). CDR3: CSAMGLTGELFF. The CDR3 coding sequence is TGCAGTGCTATGGGGCTCACCGGGGAGCTGTTTTTT.

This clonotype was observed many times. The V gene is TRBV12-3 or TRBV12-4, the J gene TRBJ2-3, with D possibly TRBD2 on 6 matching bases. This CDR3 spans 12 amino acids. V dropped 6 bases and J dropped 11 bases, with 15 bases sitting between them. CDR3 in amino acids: CASRPNGGGQYF. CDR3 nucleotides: TGTGCCAGCAGGCCCAACGGGGGTGGGCAGTATTTT.

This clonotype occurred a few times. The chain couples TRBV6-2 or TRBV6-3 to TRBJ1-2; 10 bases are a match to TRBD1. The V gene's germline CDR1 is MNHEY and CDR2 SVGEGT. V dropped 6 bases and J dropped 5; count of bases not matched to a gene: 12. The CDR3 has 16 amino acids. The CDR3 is CASSYIRDRGFYGYTF. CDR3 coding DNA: TGTGCCAGCAGCTATATCCGGGACAGGGGCTTTTATGGCTACACCTTC.

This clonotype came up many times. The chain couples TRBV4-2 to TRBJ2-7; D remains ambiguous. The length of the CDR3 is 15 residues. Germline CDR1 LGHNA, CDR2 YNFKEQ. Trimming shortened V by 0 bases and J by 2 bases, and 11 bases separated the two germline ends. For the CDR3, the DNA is TGTGCCAGCAGCCAAGAGAGAAACAGTGCCTACGAGCAGTACTTC. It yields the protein CASSQERNSAYEQYF.

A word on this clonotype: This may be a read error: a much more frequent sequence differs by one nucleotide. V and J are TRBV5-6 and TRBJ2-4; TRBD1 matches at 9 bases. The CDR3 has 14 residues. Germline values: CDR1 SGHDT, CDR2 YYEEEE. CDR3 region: CVSSLGTGMNIQYF. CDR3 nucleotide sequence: TGTGTCAGCAGCCTTGGGACAGGGATGAACATTCAGTACTTC.

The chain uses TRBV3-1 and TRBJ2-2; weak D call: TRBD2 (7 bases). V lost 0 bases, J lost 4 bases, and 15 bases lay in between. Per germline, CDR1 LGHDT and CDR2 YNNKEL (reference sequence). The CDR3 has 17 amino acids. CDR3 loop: CASSQDFVRGATGELFF. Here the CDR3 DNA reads TGTGCCAGCAGCCAAGATTTCGTACGGGGGGCCACCGGGGAGCTGTTTTTT.

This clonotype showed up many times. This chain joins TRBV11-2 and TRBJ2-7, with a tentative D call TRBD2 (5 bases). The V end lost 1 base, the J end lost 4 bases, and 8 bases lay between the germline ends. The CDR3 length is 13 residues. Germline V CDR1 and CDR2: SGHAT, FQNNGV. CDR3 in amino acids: CASSLGGMYEQYF. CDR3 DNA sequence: TGTGCCAGCAGCTTAGGAGGGATGTACGAGCAGTACTTC.

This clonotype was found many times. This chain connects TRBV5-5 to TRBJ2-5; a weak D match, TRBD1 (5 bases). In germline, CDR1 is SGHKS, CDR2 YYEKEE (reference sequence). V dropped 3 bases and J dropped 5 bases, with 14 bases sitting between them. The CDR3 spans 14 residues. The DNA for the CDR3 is TGTGCCAGCAGCTCCGATTTTTGGGGCGAGACCCAGTACTTC. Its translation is CASSSDFWGETQYF.

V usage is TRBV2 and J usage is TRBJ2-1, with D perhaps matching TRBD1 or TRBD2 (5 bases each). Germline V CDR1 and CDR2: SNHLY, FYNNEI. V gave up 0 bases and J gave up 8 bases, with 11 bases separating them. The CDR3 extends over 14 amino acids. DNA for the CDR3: TGTGCCAGCAGTGAAGCGGGGGACGTTGATGAGCAGTTCTTC. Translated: CASSEAGDVDEQFF.

The CDR3 nucleotides read TGTGCCAGCAGCTTGGGGACAGGGTCCAATGAGCAGTTCTTC. Protein: CASSLGTGSNEQFF. The chain recombines TRBV7-9 with TRBJ2-1; TRBD1 matches 9 bases. Per germline, CDR1 SEHNR and CDR2 FQNEAQ (reference sequence). V lost 3 bases, J lost 6 bases, and 3 bases stayed unmatched. This CDR3 has 14 amino acids.

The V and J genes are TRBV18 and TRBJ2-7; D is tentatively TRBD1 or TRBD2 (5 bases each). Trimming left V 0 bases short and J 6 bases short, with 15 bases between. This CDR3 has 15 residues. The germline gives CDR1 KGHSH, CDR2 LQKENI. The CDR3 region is CASSPPGVLGFEQYF. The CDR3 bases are TGTGCCAGCTCACCACCGGGGGTACTGGGTTTCGAGCAGTACTTC. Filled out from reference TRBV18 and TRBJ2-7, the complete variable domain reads NAGVMQNPRHLVRRRGQEARLRCSPMKGHSHVYWYRQLPEEGLKFMVYLQKENIIDESGMPKERFSAEFPKEGPSILRIQQVVRGDSAAYFCASSPPGVLGFEQYFGPGTRLTVT.